Detailed here is one T cell receptor (beta chain). The data were obtained in a study of CD8 T cells in Susac syndrome. This CDR3 comprises 14 residues. CDR1 and CDR2 (germline): GTSNPN, SVGIG (reference sequence). Trimming took 6 bases from V and 8 from J, leaving 22 bases between them. RNA was extracted with the RNeasy kit, and a quantity of 0.5 to 1 ug was reverse transcribed using random hexamers. The TCR beta CDR3 was amplified by immunoSEQ multiplex PCR across 54 Vbeta, 13 Jbeta. TCRdb re-called the immunoSEQ multiplex PCR reads with MiXCR, one entry per CDR3 protein. The sample comprises more than 100,000 distinct CDR3 sequences, about 95% of which are singletons, and 0.12% rests with the top ten.

The J gene is TRBJ1-2, the V gene TRBV30; possibly TRBD1 for D (6 bases). The source material was CD4+ T cells from PBMCs. This receptor was obtained from a human donor in good health. The CDR3: CACERGPGQGGYTF. Here the CDR3 DNA reads TGTGCCTGTGAACGTGGACCGGGACAAGGCGGCTACACCTTC.